The present entry profiles one T cell receptor beta chain with its context. Its antigen is currently not known. No qualities accompany the bases; no much larger clone lies one base away. Library prep was done by the immunoSEQ multiplex PCR assay. The table was pulled from immuneACCESS by TCRdb, which kept in-frame rearrangements only. Such tables lose some clones; where checked, under half of the loss comes from unresolved V genes, and the rest has no known cause. This sample gives roughly 120,000 clones in total; about 91% of them show up just once. Less than 4% of the sample goes to the ten largest clones. This sample was taken from a study of control samples from healthy donors and cancer patients (dated by TCRdb to the early 2020s). V is pared back by 5 bases and J by 5 bases, with 16 bases lying between the germline termini. CDR1 is given as PRHDT and CDR2 as FYEKMQ, both from the germline V gene (reference sequence). The CDR3 contains 15 residues, cysteine and phenylalanine counted. Only the CDR3 part of the read is kept: 45 bases, read in frame from the first base.

This chain is built from TRBV13 and TRBJ2-1; TRBD2 is a weak D gene call, 6 bases matching. Sequencing was done on a sample of blood. This receptor was identified in a man aged 35 to 55 in good health. The CDR3 reads as follows: CASSIPAGPNNEQFF. DNA sequence: TGTGCCAGCAGCATCCCAGCGGGCCCGAACAATGAGCAGTTCTTC. This CDR3, with the reference TRBV13 and TRBJ2-1 proteins standing in past its ends, gives the full variable domain AAGVIQSPRHLIKEKRETATLKCYPIPRHDTVYWYQQGPGQDPQFLISFYEKMQSDKGSIPDRFSAQQFSDYHSELNMSSLELGDSALYFCASSIPAGPNNEQFFGPGTRLTVL.